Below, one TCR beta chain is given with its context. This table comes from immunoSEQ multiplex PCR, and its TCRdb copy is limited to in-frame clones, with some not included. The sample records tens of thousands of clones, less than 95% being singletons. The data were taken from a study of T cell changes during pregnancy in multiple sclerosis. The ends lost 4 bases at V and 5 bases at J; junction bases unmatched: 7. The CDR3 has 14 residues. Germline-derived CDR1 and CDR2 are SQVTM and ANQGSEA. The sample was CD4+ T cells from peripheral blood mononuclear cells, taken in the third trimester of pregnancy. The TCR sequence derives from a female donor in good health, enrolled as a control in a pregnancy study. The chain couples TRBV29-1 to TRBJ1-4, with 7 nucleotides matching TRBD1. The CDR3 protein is CSVGSGTVNEKLFF. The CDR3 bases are TGCAGCGTTGGATCGGGGACAGTGAATGAAAAACTGTTTTTT.